This TCR beta chain was captured by sequencing in a study of cytomegalovirus exposure and HLA in healthy donors. Study-level background: The platform used for the approximately 120 validation repertoires matched that of the 600 to 800 first-cohort repertoires, a later analysis reported.

Method: immunoSEQ multiplex PCR; TCRdb's copy keeps in-frame clones and lacks some. The sample shows 100,000 to 150,000 clones, approximately 94% of them seen only once. To note about this clone: Its antigen is unidentified.

The CDR3 is 15 residues long. Unmatched junction bases numbered 8, after V lost 4 bases and J lost 4 bases. Germline V gives CDR1 SGHRS, CDR2 YFSETQ. Overall study results and limits: CMV antigen specificity of a few CMV-associated chains was confirmed in vitro. Most sequenced TCRs were rare (though some public TCRs occurred in many donors).

The source material was PBMCs. This sequence originates from a woman younger than 30 in good health and CMV-seronegative. This chain links TRBV5-1 with TRBJ2-3; 8 bases are shared with TRBD2. This CDR3 is CASSKSGSVADTQYF. CDR3 in DNA: TGCGCCAGCAGCAAGAGCGGGAGCGTGGCAGATACGCAGTATTTT.